Listed below are T cell receptor beta chains from one sample, sequenced in a study of molecular identifiers for immune sequencing clone quantification. TCRdb called the PCR reads again in MiXCR, with one record for every CDR3 protein. The table lists some 88,000 distinct CDR3 sequences, 20% to 25% of them singletons. The sequenced sample consisted of naive CD8+ T cells from blood, with Jurkat cell RNA spiked in. These receptor sequences come from a human donor in good health. Some libraries in this study had Jurkat cell RNA spiked in. Both conserved end residues are part of each CDR3. A D gene is named only where the DNA matches it firmly.

TRBV4-3	TRBJ2-2	-	CASSQDRVTSTGELFF
TRBV30	TRBJ1-1	TRBD1	CAWSADDRVNTEAFF
TRBV5-1	TRBJ2-7	TRBD1	CASSVGQGNSYEQYF
TRBV28	TRBJ2-2	-	CASTRGSTGELFF
TRBV9	TRBJ2-1	-	CASSVGGGASNEQFF
TRBV20-1	TRBJ2-5	-	CSAGSSGLGETQYF
TRBV11-2	TRBJ1-6	TRBD1	CASSPNPPRTGRIGSPLHF
TRBV5-1	TRBJ2-7	-	CASSFGQTPTCEQYF
TRBV5-1	TRBJ1-1	TRBD1	CASSPGTGALNTEAFF
TRBV27	TRBJ2-2	-	CARSLFLDGTGELFF
TRBV27	TRBJ2-1	-	CASSNYNEQFF
TRBV6-5	TRBJ2-7	-	CASRLTGSYEQYF
TRBV27	TRBJ2-1	TRBD1	CASSFLPGQGFSNEQFF